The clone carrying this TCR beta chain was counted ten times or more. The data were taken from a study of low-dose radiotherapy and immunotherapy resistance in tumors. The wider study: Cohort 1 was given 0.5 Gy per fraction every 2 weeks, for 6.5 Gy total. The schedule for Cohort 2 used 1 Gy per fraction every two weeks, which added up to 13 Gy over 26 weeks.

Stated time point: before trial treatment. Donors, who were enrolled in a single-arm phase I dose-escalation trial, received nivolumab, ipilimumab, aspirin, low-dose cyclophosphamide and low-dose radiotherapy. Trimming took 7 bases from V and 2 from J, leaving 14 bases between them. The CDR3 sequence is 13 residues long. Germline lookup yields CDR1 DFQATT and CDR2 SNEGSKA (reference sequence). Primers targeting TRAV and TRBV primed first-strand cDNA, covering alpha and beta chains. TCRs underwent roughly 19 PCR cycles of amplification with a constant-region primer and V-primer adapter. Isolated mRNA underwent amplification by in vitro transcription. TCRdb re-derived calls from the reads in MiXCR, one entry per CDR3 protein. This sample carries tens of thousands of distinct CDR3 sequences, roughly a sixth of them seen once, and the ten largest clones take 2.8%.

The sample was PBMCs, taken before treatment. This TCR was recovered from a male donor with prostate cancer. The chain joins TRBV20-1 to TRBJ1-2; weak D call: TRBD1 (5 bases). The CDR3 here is CSGGQGENYGYTF. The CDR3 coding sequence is TGCAGTGGGGGCCAAGGGGAGAACTATGGCTACACCTTC.